This is a list of T cell receptor beta chains from one sample in a study of cytomegalovirus exposure and HLA in healthy donors. Repertoires were generated with immunoSEQ multiplex PCR, while TCRdb's copy carries only in-frame clones and drops some. Of around 250,000 clones listed, 70% to 90% were seen once; the top ten hold around 8.6%. The sample was PBMCs. Every receptor here comes from a woman aged 55-70 years in good health and CMV-seropositive. The CDR3 runs from the conserved cysteine through the conserved F or W. The order of the fields is V gene, clone size, CDR3 length, D gene, J gene, CDR3 DNA, CDR3 protein. D genes are given only for firm matches. The size field is filled for only some rows; it gives once, few, many or a size class.

>TRBV4-1|.|15|.|TRBJ1-1
TGCGCCAGCAGCCAAGATCTGAGGGCGAACACTGAAGCTTTCTTT
CASSQDLRANTEAFF
>TRBV19|.|15|TRBD2|TRBJ2-1
TGTGCCAGTAGTATCGGGACTAGCCAGTACAATGAGCAGTTCTTC
CASSIGTSQYNEQFF
>TRBV28|.|13|.|TRBJ2-3
TGTGCCAGCAGGTCCGCGGGCACAGATACGCAGTATTTT
CASRSAGTDTQYF
>TRBV6-5|few|14|TRBD2|TRBJ2-3
TGTGCCAGCAGTTTGCGGGAGGGCGGAGATACGCAGTATTTT
CASSLREGGDTQYF
>TRBV27|few|14|.|TRBJ1-1
TGTGCCAGCAGTTTAGCCGGGGGAATCACTGAAGCTTTCTTT
CASSLAGGITEAFF
>TRBV5-1|.|15|TRBD2|TRBJ2-7
TGCGCCAGCAGCTTGCCTAGCGGGATAACCTACGAGCAGTACTTC
CASSLPSGITYEQYF
>TRBV5-6|.|12|.|TRBJ1-2
TGTGCCAGCAGCTTGGACAGCTATGGCTACACCTTC
CASSLDSYGYTF
>TRBV30|few|13|.|TRBJ2-1
TGTGCCTGGAGTGTGGAAAGGGGCAATGAGCAGTTCTTC
CAWSVERGNEQFF
>TRBV9|.|15|.|TRBJ2-6
TGTGCCAGCAGCGTAACAGGCTCTGGGGCCAACGTCCTGACTTTC
CASSVTGSGANVLTF
>TRBV6-1|.|15|TRBD2|TRBJ2-7
TGTGCCAGCACCCTAGCGGGGGTGAGCTCCTACGAGCAGTACTTC
CASTLAGVSSYEQYF
>TRBV28|.|15|.|TRBJ1-4
TGTGCCAGCAGTTCGGCAGGGACAACTAATGAAAAACTGTTTTTT
CASSSAGTTNEKLFF
>TRBV19|few|14|.|TRBJ1-2
TGTGCCAGTAGTACGAGGGCGGAAACGGGTGGCTACACCTTC
CASSTRAETGGYTF
>TRBV7-3|.|16|.|TRBJ2-3
TGTGCCAGCAGCTTAGTACGGGGGATAGGCACAGATACGCAGTATTTT
CASSLVRGIGTDTQYF
>TRBV5-1|.|16|.|TRBJ2-6
TGCGCCAGCAGCTTAAATACGGGAGCTGGGGCCAACGTCCTGACTTTC
CASSLNTGAGANVLTF
>TRBV7-9|.|15|.|TRBJ2-3
TGTGTCAGCAGCTTAGGACTGAGCCGTAGTAATACGCAGTATTTT
CVSSLGLSRSNTQYF
>TRBV11-2|once|15|.|TRBJ1-5
TGTGCCAGCAGCTTAACCCCTCTTGACAGTCAGCCCCAGCATTTT
CASSLTPLDSQPQHF
>TRBV7-9|.|13|.|TRBJ1-2
TGTGCCAGCAGTCCACCGGGACAATATGGCTACACCTTC
CASSPPGQYGYTF
>TRBV4-1|.|14|TRBD1|TRBJ1-2
TGCGCCAGCAGCCAAGCGGACAGGTCTGGGGGCTACACCTTC
CASSQADRSGGYTF
>TRBV7-9|.|18|.|TRBJ1-4
TGTGCCACCAACTCCGATCAATTGGGGGGACGAACTAATGAAAAACTGTTTTTT
CATNSDQLGGRTNEKLFF
>TRBV19|.|16|TRBD2|TRBJ2-7
TGTGCCAGTAGTCACCTTCGCGGGGGGGAACGCTACGAGCAGTACTTC
CASSHLRGGERYEQYF
>TRBV5-1|.|13|TRBD1|TRBJ2-7
TGCGCCAGCAGGCCAGGGGGAGCCTACGAGCAGTACTTC
CASRPGGAYEQYF
>TRBV5-4|.|14|TRBD1|TRBJ2-5
TGTGCCAGCAGCGGCCAGGGACAGATAGAGACCCAGTACTTC
CASSGQGQIETQYF
>TRBV19|once|15|TRBD1|TRBJ1-2
TGTGCCAGTAGTTTCCGGACAGGGGACAACTATGGCTACACCTTC
CASSFRTGDNYGYTF
>TRBV30|.|14|.|TRBJ2-1
TGTGCCTGGAGACCACCCGGGATGTTTAATGAGCAGTTCTTC
CAWRPPGMFNEQFF
>TRBV27|.|15|.|TRBJ1-1
TGTGCCAGCACCGAGGGGGGGGCACCACACCAAGAAGCTTTCTTT
CASTEGGAPHQEAFF
>TRBV6-6|few|15|.|TRBJ2-1
TGTGCCAGCAGTTACACGGGGGGCGGATACAATGAGCAGTTCTTC
CASSYTGGGYNEQFF
>TRBV14|.|14|.|TRBJ1-5
TGTGCCAGCAGCCAAGAGTATAGCAATCAGCCCCAGCATTTT
CASSQEYSNQPQHF
>TRBV10-2|.|14|.|TRBJ2-1
TGCGCCAGTGGAAACAGGGACCTCTACAATGAGCAGTTCTTC
CASGNRDLYNEQFF
>TRBV5-6|.|13|.|TRBJ1-5
TGTGCCAGCAGCTTCGCGGAGGTTCAGCCCCAGCATTTT
CASSFAEVQPQHF
>TRBV27|.|23|TRBD1|TRBJ2-6
TGTGCCAGCAGTTTTCCCCTCACCGGGTCGGGTGGACAGGGGGTATTTGGGGCCAACGTCCTGACTTTC
CASSFPLTGSGGQGVFGANVLTF
>TRBV28|.|13|.|TRBJ2-1
TGTGCCAGCAGTTCGACAGGTCTCAATGAGCAGTTCTTC
CASSSTGLNEQFF
>TRBV2|.|14|.|TRBJ1-5
TGTGCCAGCAGTGCCCAGACAGGATTGGAGCCCCAGCATTTT
CASSAQTGLEPQHF
>TRBV5-4|.|14|TRBD1|TRBJ2-7
TGTGCCAGCAGCCCTCGGGACAGAACCTACGAGCAGTACTTC
CASSPRDRTYEQYF
>TRBV5-6|.|15|TRBD1|TRBJ2-3
TGTGCCAGCACCCGACAGGGGGCCCCGAGAGATACGCAGTATTTT
CASTRQGAPRDTQYF
>TRBV7-3|.|16|TRBD2|TRBJ2-1
TGTGCCAGCAGTACGATTGGGACTAGCGGAGACAATGAGCAGTTCTTC
CASSTIGTSGDNEQFF
>TRBV5-1|.|16|TRBD2|TRBJ2-1
TGCGCCAGCAGTCCAGGGACTAGCGGGAGTGACAATGAGCAGTTCTTC
CASSPGTSGSDNEQFF
>TRBV5-1|.|14|TRBD1|TRBJ2-7
TGCGCCAGCAGCTTACAGGGGGCGAACTACGAGCAGTACTTC
CASSLQGANYEQYF
>TRBV5-1|.|15|.|TRBJ2-7
TGCGCCAGCAGCCCGGGGGGGACAGGGATGTACGAGCAGTACTTC
CASSPGGTGMYEQYF
>TRBV5-4|.|14|TRBD1|TRBJ1-2
TGTGCCAGCAGACAGACAGGGGGCCTCTATGGCTACACCTTC
CASRQTGGLYGYTF
>TRBV5-1|.|14|TRBD1|TRBJ2-7
TGCGCCAGCGGGTCCGGGACAGGCTCCTACGAGCAGTACTTC
CASGSGTGSYEQYF
>TRBV30|.|16|.|TRBJ1-1
TGTGCCTGGAGTGTACTTCGTCGGAGGGTTAACACTGAAGCTTTCTTT
CAWSVLRRRVNTEAFF